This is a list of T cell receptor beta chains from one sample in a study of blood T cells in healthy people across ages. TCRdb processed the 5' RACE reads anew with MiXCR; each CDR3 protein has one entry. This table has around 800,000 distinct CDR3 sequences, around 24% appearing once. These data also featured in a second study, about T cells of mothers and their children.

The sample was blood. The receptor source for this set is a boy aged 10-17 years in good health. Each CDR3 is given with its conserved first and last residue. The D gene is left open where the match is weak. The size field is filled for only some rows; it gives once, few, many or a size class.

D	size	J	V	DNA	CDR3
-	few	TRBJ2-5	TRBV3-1	TGTGCCAGCAGCCAAGTTACGCAGCTACAAGAGACCCAGTACTTC	CASSQVTQLQETQYF
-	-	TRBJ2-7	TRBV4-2	TGTGCCAGCAGCCACCTTCTTGACGGGGAGGCCTACGAGCAGTACTTC	CASSHLLDGEAYEQYF
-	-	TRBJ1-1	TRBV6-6	TGTGCCAGCAGTTTATCGAACGCGAACACTGAAGCTTTCTTT	CASSLSNANTEAFF
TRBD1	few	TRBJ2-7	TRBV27	TGTGCCAGCAGTTACCGGGACAGGAAGACGTCCTACGAGCAGTACTTC	CASSYRDRKTSYEQYF
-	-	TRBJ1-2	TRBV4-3	TGCGCCAGCAGCCAAGAGTCCGGGTTTGGCTACACCTTC	CASSQESGFGYTF
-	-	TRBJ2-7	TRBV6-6	TGTGCCAGCAGCGTCATCACCTACGAGCAGTACTTC	CASSVITYEQYF
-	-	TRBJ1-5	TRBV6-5	TGTGCCAGCAGGAATGGACACCTCGAGCCCCAGCATTTT	CASRNGHLEPQHF
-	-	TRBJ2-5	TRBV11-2	TGTGCCAGCAGCATCGACGGAGAGACCCAGTACTTC	CASSIDGETQYF
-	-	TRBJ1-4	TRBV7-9	TGTGCCAGCAGCTTAGGGATTTCGGAAAAACTGTTTTTT	CASSLGISEKLFF
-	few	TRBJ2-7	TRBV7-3	TGTGCCAGCAGCTTAAGCCTAGGGCAAGAGCAGTACTTC	CASSLSLGQEQYF
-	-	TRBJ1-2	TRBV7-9	TGTGCCAGCAACCCTGACGGGGCTAACTATGGCTACACCTTC	CASNPDGANYGYTF
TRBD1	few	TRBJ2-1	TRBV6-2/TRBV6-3	TGTGCCAGCAGTCTACAGGGGGCGGGGTCCTACAATGAGCAGTTCTTC	CASSLQGAGSYNEQFF
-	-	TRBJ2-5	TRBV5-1	TGCGCCAGCAGCCAGACTAACGAAGAGACCCAGTACTTC	CASSQTNEETQYF